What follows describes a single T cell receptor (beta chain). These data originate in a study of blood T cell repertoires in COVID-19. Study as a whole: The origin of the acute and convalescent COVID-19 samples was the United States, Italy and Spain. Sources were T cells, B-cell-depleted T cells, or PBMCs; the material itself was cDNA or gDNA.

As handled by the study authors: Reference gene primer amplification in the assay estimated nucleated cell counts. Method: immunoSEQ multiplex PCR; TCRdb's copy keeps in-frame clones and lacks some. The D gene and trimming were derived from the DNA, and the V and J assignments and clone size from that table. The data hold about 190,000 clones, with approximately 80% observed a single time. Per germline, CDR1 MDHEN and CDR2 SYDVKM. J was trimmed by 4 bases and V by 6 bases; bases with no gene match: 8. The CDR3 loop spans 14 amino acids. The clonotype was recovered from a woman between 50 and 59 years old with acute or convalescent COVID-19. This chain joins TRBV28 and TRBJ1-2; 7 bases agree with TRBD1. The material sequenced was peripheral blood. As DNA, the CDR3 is TGTGCCAGCAGCCCCGACAGGGATAGCTATGGCTACACCTTC. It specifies CASSPDRDSYGYTF.